This T cell receptor (beta chain) was obtained from a study of regulatory T cells in long-lasting Graves disease. Study-wide context: Graves' patients diagnosed newly had used antithyroid drugs under 3 months.

General observations from the study: Persistent Graves' disease cases displayed lower TCR diversity than newly diagnosed ones.

This clonotype has at least ten counts. What it recognizes is unknown. The time point here: newly diagnosed GD, antithyroid drugs for less than 3 months. PBMC-extracted RNA yielded the TCR library. TCR beta libraries were built with iRepertoire HTBI primers and Arm-PCR of CDR3 regions. TCRdb re-called the multiplex PCR reads with MiXCR, one entry per CDR3 protein. The sample shows about 540,000 distinct CDR3 sequences, approximately 13% of them seen only once. The CDR3 covers 13 residues. Trimming at V came to 4 bases and at J to 5 bases, leaving 3 bases not matched to a gene. CDR1 LNHDA and CDR2 SQIVND come from the germline V gene (reference sequence). This sample also belongs to another study, concerning T cells in Graves' hyperthyroidism and ophthalmopathy. From that report: Most thyroid clonotypes expanded above 0.001 were also detected in blood.

This sample comprised peripheral blood mononuclear cells (PBMCs), obtained at new diagnosis, from a patient treated with antithyroid drugs. This TCR came from a man aged 25-45 years with Graves disease. The rearrangement uses TRBV19 and TRBJ1-1, with 8 bases matching TRBD1. Written as DNA, the CDR3 is TGTGCCAGTAGTACCCGACAGGGGACTGAAGCTTTCTTT. Translating gives CASSTRQGTEAFF.